This T cell receptor (beta chain) derives from a study of blood T cell repertoires in COVID-19. Turning to the study itself: Specimens from acute and convalescent COVID-19 originated in the United States, Italy and Spain. Nucleic acid was either cDNA or gDNA, and it came from T cells, B-cell-depleted T cells, or PBMCs.

The CDR3 length is 12 residues. Germline-derived CDR1 and CDR2 are KGHSH and LQKENI. The V end lost 6 bases, the J end lost 4 bases, and 10 bases lay between the germline ends. Per the original data handling: Amplification with reference gene primers provided the estimates of nucleated cell counts. The data were produced by immunoSEQ multiplex PCR, yet TCRdb's version contains in-frame clones alone and is incomplete. From that table come the V and J calls and clone size; the DNA was used to work out D and trimming. This table has around 100,000 clones, around 85% appearing once. The J gene is TRBJ2-7, the V gene TRBV18, with D possibly being TRBD2 (6 bases). This clonotype was obtained from a man aged 45-65 years with active or convalescent COVID-19. Material for sequencing was peripheral blood. The CDR3 bases are TGTGCCAGCTCCTCCGGGGGATACGAGCAGTACTTC. Translating it yields CASSSGGYEQYF.